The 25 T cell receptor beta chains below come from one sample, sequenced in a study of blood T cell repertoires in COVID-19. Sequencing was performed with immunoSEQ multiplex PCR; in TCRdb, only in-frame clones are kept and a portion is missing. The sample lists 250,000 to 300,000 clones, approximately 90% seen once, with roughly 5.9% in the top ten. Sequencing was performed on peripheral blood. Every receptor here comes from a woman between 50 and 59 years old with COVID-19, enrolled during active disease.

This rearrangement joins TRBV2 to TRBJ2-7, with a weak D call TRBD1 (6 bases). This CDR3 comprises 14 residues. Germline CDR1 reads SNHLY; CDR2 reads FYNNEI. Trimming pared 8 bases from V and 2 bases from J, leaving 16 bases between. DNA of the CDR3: TGTGCCAGCGCGTCGGAGACAGGAGCCTACGAGCAGTACTTC. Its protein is CASASETGAYEQYF.

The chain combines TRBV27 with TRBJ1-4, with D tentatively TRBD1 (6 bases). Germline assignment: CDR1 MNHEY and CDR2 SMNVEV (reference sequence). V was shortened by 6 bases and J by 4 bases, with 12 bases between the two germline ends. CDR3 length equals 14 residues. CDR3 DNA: TGTGCCAGCAGCCAGGACAGCCTTAATGAAAAACTGTTTTTT. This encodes CASSQDSLNEKLFF. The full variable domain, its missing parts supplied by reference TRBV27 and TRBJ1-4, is EAQVTQNPRYLITVTGKKLTVTCSQNMNHEYMSWYRQDPGLGLRQIYYSMNVEVTDKGDVPEGYKVSRKEKRNFPLILESPSPNQTSLYFCASSQDSLNEKLFFGSGTQLSVL.

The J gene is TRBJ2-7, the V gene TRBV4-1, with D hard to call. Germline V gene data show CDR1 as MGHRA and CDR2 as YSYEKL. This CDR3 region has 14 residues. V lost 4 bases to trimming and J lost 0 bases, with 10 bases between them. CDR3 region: CASSRGPSSYEQYF. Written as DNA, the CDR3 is TGCGCCAGCAGCCGAGGCCCGAGCTCCTACGAGCAGTACTTC.

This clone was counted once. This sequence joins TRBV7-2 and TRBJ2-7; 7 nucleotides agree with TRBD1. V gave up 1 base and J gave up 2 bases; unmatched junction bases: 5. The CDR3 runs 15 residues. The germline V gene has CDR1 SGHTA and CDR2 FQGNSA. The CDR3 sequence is CASSLGRQGPYEQYF. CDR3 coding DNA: TGTGCCAGCAGCTTAGGCAGACAGGGCCCCTACGAGCAGTACTTC.

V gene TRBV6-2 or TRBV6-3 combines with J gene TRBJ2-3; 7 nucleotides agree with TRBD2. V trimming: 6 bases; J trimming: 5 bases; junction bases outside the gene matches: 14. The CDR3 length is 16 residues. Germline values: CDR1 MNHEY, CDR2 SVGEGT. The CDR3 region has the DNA TGTGCCAGCAGCCCTTTTCGGGCGGGAGAACTAGATACGCAGTATTTT. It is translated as CASSPFRAGELDTQYF.

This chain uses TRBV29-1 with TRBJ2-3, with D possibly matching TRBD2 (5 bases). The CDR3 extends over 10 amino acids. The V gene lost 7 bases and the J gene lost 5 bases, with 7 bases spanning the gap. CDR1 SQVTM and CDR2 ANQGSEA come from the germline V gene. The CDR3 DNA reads TGCAGCGCCGGGGAAGATACGCAGTATTTT. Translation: CSAGEDTQYF.

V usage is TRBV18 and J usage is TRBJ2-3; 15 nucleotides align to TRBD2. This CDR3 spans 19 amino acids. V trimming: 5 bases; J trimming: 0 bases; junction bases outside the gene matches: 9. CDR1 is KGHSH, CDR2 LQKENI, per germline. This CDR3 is CASSGPGLAGGHSTDTQYF. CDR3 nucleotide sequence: TGTGCCAGCTCAGGACCGGGACTAGCGGGAGGACATAGCACAGATACGCAGTATTTT.

The CDR3 region is CAWSVEGYAFF. DNA for the CDR3: TGTGCCTGGAGTGTAGAGGGATACGCTTTCTTT. The rearrangement uses TRBV30 and TRBJ1-1; no firm D call. Trimming took off 0 bases at V and 11 bases at J, with 10 bases between the two ends. CDR1 is GTSNPN, CDR2 SVGIG, per germline (reference sequence). The CDR3 is made up of 11 amino acids.

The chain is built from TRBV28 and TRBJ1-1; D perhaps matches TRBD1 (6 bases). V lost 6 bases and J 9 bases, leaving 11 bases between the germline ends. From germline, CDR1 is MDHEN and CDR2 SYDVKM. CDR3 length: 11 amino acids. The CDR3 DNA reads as TGTGCCAGCAGACTACAGGGAAAAGCTTTCTTT. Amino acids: CASRLQGKAFF. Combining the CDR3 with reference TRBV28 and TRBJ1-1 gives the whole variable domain DVKVTQSSRYLVKRTGEKVFLECVQDMDHENMFWYRQDPGLGLRLIYFSYDVKMKEKGDIPEGYSVSREKKERFSLILESASTNQTSMYLCASRLQGKAFFGQGTRLTVV.

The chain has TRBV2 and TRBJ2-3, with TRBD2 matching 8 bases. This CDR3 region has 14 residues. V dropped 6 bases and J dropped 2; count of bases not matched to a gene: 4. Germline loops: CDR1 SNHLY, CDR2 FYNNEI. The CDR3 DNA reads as TGTGCCAGCAGCCGGCGGGAGGTCACAGATACGCAGTATTTT. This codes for CASSRREVTDTQYF.

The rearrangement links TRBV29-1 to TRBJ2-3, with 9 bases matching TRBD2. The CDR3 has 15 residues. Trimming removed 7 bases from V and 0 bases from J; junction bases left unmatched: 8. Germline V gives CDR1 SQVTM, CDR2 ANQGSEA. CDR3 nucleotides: TGCAGCGCGCTCCGACTAGCGGTGAGCACAGATACGCAGTATTTT. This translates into CSALRLAVSTDTQYF.

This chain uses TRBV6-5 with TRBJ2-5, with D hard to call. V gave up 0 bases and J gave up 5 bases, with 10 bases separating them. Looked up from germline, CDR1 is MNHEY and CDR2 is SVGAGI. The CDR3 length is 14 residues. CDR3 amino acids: CASSYSSEAETQYF. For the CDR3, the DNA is TGTGCCAGCAGTTACTCCTCCGAGGCGGAGACCCAGTACTTC.

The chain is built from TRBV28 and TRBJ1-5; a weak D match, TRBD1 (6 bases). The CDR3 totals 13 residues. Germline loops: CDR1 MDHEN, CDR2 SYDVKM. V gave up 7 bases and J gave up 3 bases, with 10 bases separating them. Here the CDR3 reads CASITGHNQPQHF. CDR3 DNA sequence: TGTGCCAGCATCACAGGGCACAATCAGCCCCAGCATTTT.

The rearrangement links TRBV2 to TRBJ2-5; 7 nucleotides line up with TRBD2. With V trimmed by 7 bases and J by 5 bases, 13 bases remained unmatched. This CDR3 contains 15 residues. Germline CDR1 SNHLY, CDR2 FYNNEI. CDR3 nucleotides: TGTGCCAGCACCAAGGGGCGGGGGATGGGGGAGACCCAGTACTTC. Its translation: CASTKGRGMGETQYF.

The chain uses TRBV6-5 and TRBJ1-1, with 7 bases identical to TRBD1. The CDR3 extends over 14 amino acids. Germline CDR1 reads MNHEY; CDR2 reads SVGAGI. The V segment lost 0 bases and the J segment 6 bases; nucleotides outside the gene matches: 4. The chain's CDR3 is CASSYSRGLAEAFF. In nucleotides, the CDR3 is TGTGCCAGCAGTTACTCGAGGGGGCTCGCTGAAGCTTTCTTT.

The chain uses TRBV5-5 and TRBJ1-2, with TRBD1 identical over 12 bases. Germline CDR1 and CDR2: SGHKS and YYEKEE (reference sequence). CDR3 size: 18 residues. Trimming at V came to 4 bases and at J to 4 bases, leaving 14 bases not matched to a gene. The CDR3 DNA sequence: TGTGCCAGCAGCGAGAGGGGGACAGGGGGCTCTCCTGTCTATGGCTACACCTTC. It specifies CASSERGTGGSPVYGYTF.

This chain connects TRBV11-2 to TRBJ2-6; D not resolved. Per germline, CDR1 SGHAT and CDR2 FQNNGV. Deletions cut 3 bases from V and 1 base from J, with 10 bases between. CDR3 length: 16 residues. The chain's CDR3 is CASSFYVLSGANVLTF. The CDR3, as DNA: TGTGCCAGCAGCTTCTACGTCCTGTCTGGGGCCAACGTCCTGACTTTC.

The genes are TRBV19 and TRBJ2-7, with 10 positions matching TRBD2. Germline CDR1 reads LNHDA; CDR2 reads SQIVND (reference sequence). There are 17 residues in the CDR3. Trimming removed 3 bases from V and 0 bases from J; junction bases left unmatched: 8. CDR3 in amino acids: CASSIRRTSGSSYEQYF. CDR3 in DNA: TGTGCCAGTAGTATCAGGCGGACTAGCGGTTCCTCCTACGAGCAGTACTTC.

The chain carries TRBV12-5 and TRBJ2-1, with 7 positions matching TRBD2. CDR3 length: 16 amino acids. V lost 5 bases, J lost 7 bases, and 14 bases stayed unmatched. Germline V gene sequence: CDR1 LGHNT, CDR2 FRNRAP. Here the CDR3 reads CASGPKDAGAGNEQFF. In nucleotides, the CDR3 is TGTGCTAGTGGTCCCAAGGACGCGGGAGCGGGGAATGAGCAGTTCTTC.

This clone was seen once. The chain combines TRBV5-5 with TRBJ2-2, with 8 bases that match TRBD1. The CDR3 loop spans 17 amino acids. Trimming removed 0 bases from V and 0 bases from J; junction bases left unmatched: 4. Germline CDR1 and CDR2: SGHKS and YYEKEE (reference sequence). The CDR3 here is CASSLGQGSSNTGELFF. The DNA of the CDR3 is TGTGCCAGCAGCTTGGGACAGGGGAGTTCGAACACCGGGGAGCTGTTTTTT.

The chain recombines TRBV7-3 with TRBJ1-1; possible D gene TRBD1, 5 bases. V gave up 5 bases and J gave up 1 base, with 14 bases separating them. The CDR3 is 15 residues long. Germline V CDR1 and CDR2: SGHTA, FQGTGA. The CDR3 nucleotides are TGTGCCAGCAGCCCTCACATCGGGGGGAACACTGAAGCTTTCTTT. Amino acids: CASSPHIGGNTEAFF.

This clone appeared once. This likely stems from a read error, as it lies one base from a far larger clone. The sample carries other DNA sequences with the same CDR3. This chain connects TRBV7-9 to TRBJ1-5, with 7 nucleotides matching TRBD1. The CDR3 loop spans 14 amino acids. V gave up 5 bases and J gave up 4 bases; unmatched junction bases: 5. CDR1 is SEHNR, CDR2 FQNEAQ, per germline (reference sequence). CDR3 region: CASSPGTANQPQHF. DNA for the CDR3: TGTGCCAGCAGCCCCGGGACAGCTAATCAGCCCCAGCATTTT.

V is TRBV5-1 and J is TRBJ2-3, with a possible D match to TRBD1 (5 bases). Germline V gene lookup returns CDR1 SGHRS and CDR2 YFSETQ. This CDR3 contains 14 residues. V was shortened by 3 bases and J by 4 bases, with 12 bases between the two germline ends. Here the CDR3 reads CASSWGGASDTQYF. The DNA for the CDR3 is TGCGCCAGCAGCTGGGGCGGAGCTTCAGATACGCAGTATTTT.

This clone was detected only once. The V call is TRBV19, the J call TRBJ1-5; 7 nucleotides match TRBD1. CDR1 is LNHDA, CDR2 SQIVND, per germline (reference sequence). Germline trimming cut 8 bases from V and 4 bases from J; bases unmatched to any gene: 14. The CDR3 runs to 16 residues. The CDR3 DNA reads TGTGCCAGTCGGACCGGAAGACAGGGTAAGAATCAGCCCCAGCATTTT. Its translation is CASRTGRQGKNQPQHF.

The DNA for the CDR3 is TGCGCCAGCAGCCAATCCGGGACCTACGAGCAGTACTTC. This sequence encodes CASSQSGTYEQYF. The J gene is TRBJ2-7, the V gene TRBV4-1; D may be TRBD2 (5 bases). The CDR3 has 13 amino acids. CDR1 and CDR2 from the germline V gene are MGHRA and YSYEKL. Trimming shortened V by 2 bases and J by 2 bases, and 7 bases separated the two germline ends.